The 26 T cell receptor beta chains below were found in one sample sequenced in a study of cytomegalovirus exposure and HLA in healthy donors. The study ran its PCR with 60 Vbeta and 13 Jbeta primers. Sequenced by immunoSEQ multiplex PCR; TCRdb stores in-frame clones only, minus some. The repertoire includes around 100,000 clones, about 86% of them detected once, and about 4.4% sits in the top ten. Sequencing was carried out using PBMCs. The origin of the receptors is a woman between 65 and 79 years old in good health and CMV-seropositive.

The chain carries TRBV15 and TRBJ2-1; D may be TRBD1 (5 bases). Trimming shortened V by 4 bases and J by 5 bases, and 21 bases separated the two germline ends. The CDR3 consists of 17 residues. Germline V gene lookup returns CDR1 LNHNV and CDR2 YYDKDF (reference sequence). CDR3 loop: CATSTTRKGPGHNEQFF. CDR3 DNA sequence: TGTGCCACCAGCACAACCCGGAAGGGGCCCGGACACAATGAGCAGTTCTTC. Full variable domain (outside the CDR3, taken from reference TRBV15 and TRBJ2-1): DAMVIQNPRYQVTQFGKPVTLSCSQTLNHNVMYWYQQKSSQAPKLLFHYYDKDFNNEADTPDNFQSRRPNTSFCFLDIRSPGLGDTAMYLCATSTTRKGPGHNEQFFGPGTRLTVL.

This rearrangement joins TRBV27 to TRBJ2-7, with a possible D match to TRBD1 (5 bases). V dropped 4 bases and J dropped 1 base, with 14 bases sitting between them. Germline values: CDR1 MNHEY, CDR2 SMNVEV (reference sequence). This CDR3 has 15 amino acids. The CDR3 here is CASSYQGRASYEQYF. Written as DNA, the CDR3 is TGTGCCAGCAGTTATCAGGGCAGGGCTTCCTACGAGCAGTACTTC.

V is TRBV2 and J is TRBJ2-2; tentatively, D is TRBD2 (6 bases). The germline gives CDR1 SNHLY, CDR2 FYNNEI. V was cut by 6 bases and J by 3 bases, with 11 bases left in between. The CDR3 covers 14 residues. CDR3 amino acids: CASSIRRDTGELFF. The CDR3 nucleotides are TGTGCCAGCAGCATACGGAGGGACACCGGGGAGCTGTTTTTT.

The table lists this clone with a few counts. The chain has TRBV7-2 and TRBJ1-3, with 10 bases identical to TRBD1. V was clipped by 5 bases and J by 2 bases; unmatched bases: 3. Germline lookup yields CDR1 SGHTA and CDR2 FQGNSA. The CDR3 extends over 15 amino acids. The CDR3 nucleotides read TGTGCCAGCAGCGCAGGGACAGGGGCTGGAAACACCATATATTTT. Encoded protein: CASSAGTGAGNTIYF. Based on the CDR3 plus reference TRBV7-2 and TRBJ1-3, the full variable domain is GAGVSQSPSNKVTEKGKDVELRCDPISGHTALYWYRQSLGQGLEFLIYFQGNSAPDKSGLPSDRFSAERTGGSVSTLTIQRTQQEDSAVYLCASSAGTGAGNTIYFGEGSWLTVV.

The V gene is TRBV6-1, the J gene TRBJ1-4; 7 nucleotides line up with TRBD1. The CDR3 runs to 14 residues. Germline assignment: CDR1 MNHNS and CDR2 SASEGT. V shed 5 bases and J 7 bases; nucleotides not matched to a gene: 7. The DNA of the CDR3 is TGTGCCAGCAGTCGACAGGGATTTGGTGAAAAACTGTTTTTT. This codes for CASSRQGFGEKLFF.

This chain links TRBV6-5 with TRBJ2-5, with 7 bases aligning to TRBD1. The CDR3 has 14 amino acids. Germline V gives CDR1 MNHEY, CDR2 SVGAGI. The V segment lost 6 bases and the J segment 3 bases; nucleotides outside the gene matches: 7. This CDR3 is CASREVGQKETQYF. The DNA of the CDR3 is TGTGCCAGCAGGGAGGTGGGACAGAAAGAGACCCAGTACTTC.

The rearrangement joins TRBV6-6 to TRBJ2-7, with TRBD1 matching 9 bases. The V and J ends lost 2 bases and 6 bases, in that order; junction bases with no gene match: 8. CDR1 and CDR2 (germline): MNHNY, SVGAGI (reference sequence). This CDR3 region has 15 residues. As DNA, the CDR3 is TGTGCCAGCAGTTACCCTTCGGGACAGGGCCCCGAGCAGTACTTC. Its translation: CASSYPSGQGPEQYF.

The CDR3 region is CASSYRLAGVRYEQYF. The CDR3 region has the DNA TGTGCCAGCAGTTACCGACTAGCGGGAGTTCGCTACGAGCAGTACTTC. The chain couples TRBV6-6 to TRBJ2-7; 12 bases fit TRBD2. The CDR3 length is 16 residues. Germline lookup yields CDR1 MNHNY and CDR2 SVGAGI (reference sequence). V shed 2 bases, J shed 3 bases, and the junction held 5 bases outside the gene matches.

The chain has TRBV7-8 and TRBJ1-1, with D perhaps TRBD1 (5 bases). The germline gives CDR1 SGHVS, CDR2 FQNEAQ. With 3 bases removed from V and 3 bases from J, the gap between germline ends came to 11 bases. The CDR3 length is 14 residues. Here the CDR3 reads CASSFQGADTEAFF. The CDR3 coding sequence is TGTGCCAGCAGCTTTCAGGGTGCCGACACTGAAGCTTTCTTT.

V gene TRBV25-1 combines with J gene TRBJ2-3; 8 bases align to TRBD2. The CDR3 is made up of 15 amino acids. CDR1 is MGHDK and CDR2 is SYGVNS in the germline V gene. V shed 5 bases and J 6 bases; nucleotides not matched to a gene: 10. Written as DNA, the CDR3 is TGTGCCAGCAGTCCTCCCGCGGGAGGTCTTGATACGCAGTATTTT. Translating gives CASSPPAGGLDTQYF.

The chain carries TRBV2 and TRBJ2-4; 10 nucleotides align to TRBD1. V shed 7 bases and J 3 bases; nucleotides not matched to a gene: 6. CDR3 size: 15 residues. CDR1 SNHLY and CDR2 FYNNEI come from the germline V gene. This chain's CDR3 is CASTLDRGGKNIQYF. CDR3 DNA: TGTGCCAGCACCCTGGACAGGGGGGGCAAAAACATTCAGTACTTC.

The chain is built from TRBV21-1 and TRBJ2-3; the table's D call of TRBD1 was not tested on the DNA. TRBV21-1 is a pseudogene locus. The CDR3 runs to 18 residues. This CDR3 is CATTIGGGQGIWGDTQYF. For the CDR3, the DNA is TGTGCCACAACGATCGGGGGCGGACAGGGGATTTGGGGAGATACGCAGTATTTT.

The rearrangement uses TRBV7-9 and TRBJ2-5; D ambiguous. Germline loops: CDR1 SEHNR, CDR2 FQNEAQ (reference sequence). V was trimmed by 2 bases and J by 4 bases, leaving 8 bases between them. The CDR3 extends over 13 amino acids. CDR3 DNA: TGTGCCAGCAGCTTACTGGGCACAGAGACCCAGTACTTC. Encoded protein: CASSLLGTETQYF.

This chain joins TRBV11-2 and TRBJ2-2; no clear D gene. The germline V gene encodes CDR1 SGHAT and CDR2 FQNNGV. The CDR3 consists of 13 residues. The germline V and J ends were trimmed by 2 bases and 7 bases, with 8 bases remaining between them. This CDR3 reads CASSLQAFGELFF. The CDR3 coding sequence is TGTGCCAGCAGCTTACAAGCGTTCGGGGAGCTGTTTTTT.

V and J are TRBV7-8 and TRBJ1-4; D remains ambiguous. The CDR3 contains 16 residues. From germline, CDR1 is SGHVS and CDR2 FQNEAQ. The V end was cut by 1 base, the J end by 4 bases, with 13 bases between. The CDR3 protein is CASSLVHPGSNEKLFF. The CDR3 DNA reads TGTGCCAGCAGCTTAGTTCATCCAGGCAGTAATGAAAAACTGTTTTTT.

V usage is TRBV7-3 and J usage is TRBJ2-1; possibly TRBD2 for D (6 bases). The CDR3 has 16 residues. Germline V gene sequence: CDR1 SGHTA, CDR2 FQGTGA. V was cut by 2 bases and J by 8 bases, with 19 bases left in between. The CDR3 here is CASSLYRVGRLYEQFF. Written as DNA, the CDR3 is TGTGCCAGCAGCTTATATCGAGTGGGGAGGCTTTATGAGCAGTTCTTC.

The V gene is TRBV7-2, the J gene TRBJ1-2, with D uncertain. This CDR3 comprises 13 residues. The V gene lost 4 bases and the J gene lost 6 bases, with 12 bases spanning the gap. Germline assignment: CDR1 SGHTA and CDR2 FQGNSA. CDR3 amino acids: CASSSGTADGYTF. The CDR3 nucleotides read TGTGCCAGCAGCTCCGGAACAGCGGATGGCTACACCTTC.

This clone was seen more than once but under ten times. The V and J genes are TRBV18 and TRBJ1-4; no clear D. Germline V lookup: CDR1 KGHSH, CDR2 LQKENI. Trimming took 6 bases from V and 5 from J, leaving 13 bases between them. This CDR3 is built from 14 residues. The CDR3 here is CASSQEALNEKLFF. The CDR3 DNA sequence: TGTGCCAGCTCCCAGGAGGCCCTGAATGAAAAACTGTTTTTT.

The chain couples TRBV5-1 to TRBJ2-7; D may be TRBD1 (6 bases). Germline-derived CDR1 and CDR2 are SGHRS and YFSETQ. This CDR3 spans 15 amino acids. V was pared by 2 bases and J by 2 bases, with 14 bases between. CDR3 sequence: CASSFVQGLAYEQYF. CDR3 bases: TGCGCCAGCAGCTTTGTCCAGGGGCTTGCCTACGAGCAGTACTTC.

The CDR3 reads CAWSSETGANYGYTF. Written as DNA, the CDR3 is TGTGCCTGGAGTTCCGAGACAGGGGCCAACTATGGCTACACCTTC. This sequence joins TRBV30 and TRBJ1-2, with 8 bases fitting TRBD1. Germline V gene sequence: CDR1 GTSNPN, CDR2 SVGIG (reference sequence). CDR3 length: 15 residues. V dropped 2 bases and J dropped 2; count of bases not matched to a gene: 7.

The gene calls are TRBV5-1 and TRBJ2-1; 8 bases match TRBD2. The CDR3 is 16 amino acids. With V trimmed by 0 bases and J by 5 bases, 7 bases remained unmatched. In germline, CDR1 is SGHRS, CDR2 YFSETQ. CDR3 region: CASSLGVAGLNNEQFF. CDR3 DNA sequence: TGCGCCAGCAGCTTGGGAGTAGCGGGGTTAAACAATGAGCAGTTCTTC.

This clone was counted once. This chain joins TRBV5-4 and TRBJ2-3, with unresolved D. Germline CDR1 reads SGHNT; CDR2 reads YYREEE (reference sequence). CDR3 length: 15 residues. V lost 4 bases and J 0 bases, leaving 12 bases between the germline ends. The CDR3 reads CASSPRSSSTDTQYF. DNA for the CDR3: TGTGCCAGCAGCCCCCGGTCGAGTAGCACAGATACGCAGTATTTT.

The chain has TRBV6-1 and TRBJ2-5; D not certain. From germline, CDR1 is MNHNS and CDR2 SASEGT. The CDR3 has 15 amino acids. V was cut by 7 bases and J by 5 bases, with 20 bases left in between. CDR3 residues: CASTKEAIPGETQYF. CDR3 DNA sequence: TGTGCCAGCACAAAGGAAGCCATCCCCGGGGAGACCCAGTACTTC.

V gene TRBV19 combines with J gene TRBJ2-1; TRBD2 matches 13 bases. CDR1 is LNHDA and CDR2 is SQIVND in the germline V gene (reference sequence). After removal of 4 bases from V and 9 bases from J, the junction contained 6 bases not matched to a gene. CDR3 length equals 15 residues. CDR3: CASSSGLAGAAEQFF. CDR3 DNA: TGTGCCAGTAGTAGTGGACTAGCGGGAGCGGCTGAGCAGTTCTTC.

The chain's CDR3 is CASSLVRAGAFNEQFF. CDR3 coding DNA: TGTGCCAGCAGCTTGGTTCGAGCAGGGGCGTTTAATGAGCAGTTCTTC. The V gene is TRBV5-6, the J gene TRBJ2-1; tentative D call: TRBD1 (6 bases). The ends were cut back, 0 bases at V and 7 bases at J, with 17 bases in the middle. CDR3 length equals 16 residues. The germline V gene encodes CDR1 SGHDT and CDR2 YYEEEE.

The chain carries TRBV5-6 and TRBJ1-6; no firm D call. This CDR3 has 14 residues. Deletions cut 5 bases from V and 10 bases from J, with 16 bases between. The germline V gene encodes CDR1 SGHDT and CDR2 YYEEEE. CDR3 DNA: TGTGCCAGCAGGTCGAGTACCGGTTCCTCACCCCTCCACTTT. Translating gives CASRSSTGSSPLHF.